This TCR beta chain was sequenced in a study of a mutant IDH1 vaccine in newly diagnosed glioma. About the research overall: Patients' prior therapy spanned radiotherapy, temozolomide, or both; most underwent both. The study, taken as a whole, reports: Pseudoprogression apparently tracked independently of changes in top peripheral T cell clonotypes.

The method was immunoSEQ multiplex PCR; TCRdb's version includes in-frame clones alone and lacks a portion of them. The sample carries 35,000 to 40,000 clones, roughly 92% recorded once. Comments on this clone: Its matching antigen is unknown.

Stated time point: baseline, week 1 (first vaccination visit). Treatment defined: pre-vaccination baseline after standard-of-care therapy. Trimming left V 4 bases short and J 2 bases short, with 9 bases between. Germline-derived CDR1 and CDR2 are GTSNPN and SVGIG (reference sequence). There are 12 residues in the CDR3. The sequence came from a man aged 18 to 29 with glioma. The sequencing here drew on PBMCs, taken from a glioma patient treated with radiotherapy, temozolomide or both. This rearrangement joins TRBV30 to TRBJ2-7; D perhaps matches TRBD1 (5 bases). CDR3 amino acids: CAWKETAYEQYF. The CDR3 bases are TGTGCCTGGAAAGAGACAGCCTACGAGCAGTACTTC.